These T cell receptor beta chains were read from a single sample in a study of blood T cell repertoires in COVID-19. The assay was immunoSEQ multiplex PCR, and TCRdb's table has in-frame clones only and misses some. The top ten hold approximately 0.99% of the sample, which has a few hundred thousand clones, roughly 87% seen once. Sequenced input: PBMCs or T cells enriched from blood (not recorded which). The source of these receptors is a woman under 40 who had recovered from COVID-19. CDR3s leave out the opening cysteine and the closing phenylalanine or tryptophan. Each record gives: J gene, clone size, V gene, CDR3 protein. Not all rows give a size; the values are once, few, many and, for expanded clones, a class.

>TRBJ2-7|NA|TRBV7-7
ASSPRQGVNYEQY
>TRBJ1-1|NA|TRBV7-2
ASSLRGQGGEAF
>TRBJ1-5|NA|TRBV6-1
ASSDRGKGSQPQH
>TRBJ1-4|few|TRBV20-1
SASETSGATNEKLF
>TRBJ2-7|NA|TRBV4-3
ASSQESQGSYEQY
>TRBJ1-4|NA|TRBV5-1
ASSRTGTNEKLF
>TRBJ1-3|NA|TRBV20-1
SASQGFGGNTIY
>TRBJ2-2|NA|TRBV2
ASSPTETGSGGELF
>TRBJ1-2|once|TRBV28
ASTQSRGYGYT
>TRBJ2-3|NA|TRBV27
ASSLGVAATTQY
>TRBJ2-1|NA|TRBV7-9
ASSSSGGANEQF
>TRBJ1-5|NA|TRBV19
ASSQGLEQPQH
>TRBJ2-7|few|TRBV30
AWSYREYEQY
>TRBJ2-7|once|TRBV11-2
ASSFGQHYEQY
>TRBJ2-1|NA|TRBV7-9
ASSLEAQF
>TRBJ2-2|once|TRBV7-6
ASSLVGAGGSGELF
>TRBJ1-5|NA|TRBV5-8
ASSLQGQPQH
>TRBJ1-2|NA|TRBV2
ASSATHPGTAYGYT
>TRBJ2-7|NA|TRBV4-3
ASSQDGPEAGEQY
>TRBJ1-5|NA|TRBV2
ASNLGGGSQPQH
>TRBJ1-1|NA|TRBV2
ASRQGSTEAF
>TRBJ1-2|NA|TRBV4-3
ASSQVGTEIGYT
>TRBJ2-1|NA|TRBV29-1
SAPTSGGYNEQF
>TRBJ1-1|NA|TRBV7-2
ASSSQGASTEAF
>TRBJ2-7|NA|TRBV21-1
ASSPGPAIVYEQY
>TRBJ2-6|NA|TRBV3-1/TRBV3-2
ASSPSRAGSGANVLT
>TRBJ2-3|NA|TRBV7-2
ASSGGGADTQY
>TRBJ2-3|NA|TRBV6-5
ASRAVGGGTDTQY
>TRBJ2-1|once|TRBV12-2
ASRLAQDRSKNNEQF
>TRBJ1-1|once|TRBV27
ASSFNGGTEAF
>TRBJ1-6|NA|TRBV4-1
ASSQDWTGDSYNSPLH
>TRBJ2-5|NA|TRBV6-5
ASRAGSETQY
>TRBJ2-1|NA|TRBV2
ASSEILAGSYNEQF
>TRBJ1-2|NA|TRBV19
ASSGVEHGYT
>TRBJ2-1|NA|TRBV11-2
ASSSGPPSYNEQF
>TRBJ2-3|NA|TRBV5-1
ASSPRAGGRRTDTQY
>TRBJ1-2|once|TRBV2
ASSDGLSTLGGGYT
>TRBJ2-1|NA|TRBV11-2
ASSLGWTRGVNEQF
>TRBJ2-2|NA|TRBV2
ASHRVNTGELF
>TRBJ2-7|NA|TRBV28
ASSTGTGDYEQY
>TRBJ2-2|NA|TRBV12-3/TRBV12-4
ASSFSGIGELF
>TRBJ1-2|once|TRBV19
ASSTGQPYGYT
>TRBJ1-1|NA|TRBV12-3/TRBV12-4
ASSRTGNTEAF
>TRBJ1-5|NA|TRBV2
ASSDLGAGYNVGNQPQH
>TRBJ2-7|once|TRBV11-2
ASSPGRGPYEQY
>TRBJ2-3|NA|TRBV29-1
SVDRGGSSTDTQY
>TRBJ2-1|NA|TRBV24-1
ATARTSGGSDEQF
>TRBJ2-5|NA|TRBV11-3
ASSLESTGHQETQY
>TRBJ1-2|NA|TRBV24-1
ATSDPNGSYGYT
>TRBJ1-3|NA|TRBV11-2
ASSPRLSRSGNTIY
>TRBJ2-7|NA|TRBV27
ASSPGQGAWEQY
>TRBJ1-5|NA|TRBV2
ASSEYRDSNQPQH
>TRBJ2-6|NA|TRBV6-2/TRBV6-3
ASSYGRDAGANVLT
>TRBJ1-1|NA|TRBV30
AWSALDSAF
>TRBJ2-1|NA|TRBV6-5
ASSSRGNEQF